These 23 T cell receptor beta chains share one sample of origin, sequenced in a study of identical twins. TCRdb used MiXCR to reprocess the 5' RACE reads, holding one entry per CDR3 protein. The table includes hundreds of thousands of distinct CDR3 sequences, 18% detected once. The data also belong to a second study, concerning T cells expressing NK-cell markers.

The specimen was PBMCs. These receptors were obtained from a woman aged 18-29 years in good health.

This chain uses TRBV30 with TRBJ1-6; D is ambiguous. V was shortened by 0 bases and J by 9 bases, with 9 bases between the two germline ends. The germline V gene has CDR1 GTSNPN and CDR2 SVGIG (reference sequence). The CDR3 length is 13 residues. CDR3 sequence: CAWSVTEFSPLHF. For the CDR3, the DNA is TGTGCCTGGAGTGTAACGGAGTTTTCACCCCTCCACTTT.

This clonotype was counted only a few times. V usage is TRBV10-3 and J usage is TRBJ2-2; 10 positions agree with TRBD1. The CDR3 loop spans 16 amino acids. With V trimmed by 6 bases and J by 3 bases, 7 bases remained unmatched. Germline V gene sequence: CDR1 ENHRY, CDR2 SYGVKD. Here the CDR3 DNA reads TGTGCCATCAGGAGCCAGGACAGGGGGGACACCGGGGAGCTGTTTTTT. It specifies CAIRSQDRGDTGELFF.

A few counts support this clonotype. CDR3 sequence (DNA): TGTGCCAGCAGTGAAGTCCCGACTAGCGGTTACACAGATACGCAGTATTTT. Translating gives CASSEVPTSGYTDTQYF. The gene calls are TRBV6-1 and TRBJ2-3; 9 nucleotides agree with TRBD2. CDR1 and CDR2 (germline): MNHNS, SASEGT. This CDR3 has 17 residues. V was pared by 1 base and J by 2 bases, with 7 bases of the junction left unmatched.

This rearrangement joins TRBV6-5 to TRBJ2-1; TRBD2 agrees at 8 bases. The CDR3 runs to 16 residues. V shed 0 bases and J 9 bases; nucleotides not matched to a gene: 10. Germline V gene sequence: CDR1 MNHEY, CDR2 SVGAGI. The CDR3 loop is CASSYSTGGASTEQFF. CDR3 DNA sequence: TGTGCCAGCAGTTACTCGACCGGGGGGGCATCCACTGAGCAGTTCTTC.

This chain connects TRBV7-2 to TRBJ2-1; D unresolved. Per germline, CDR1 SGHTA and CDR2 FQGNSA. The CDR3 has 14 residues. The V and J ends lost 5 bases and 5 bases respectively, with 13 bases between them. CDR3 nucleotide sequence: TGTGCCAGCAGCCATCCACGCCGTAACAATGAGCAGTTCTTC. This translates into CASSHPRRNNEQFF.

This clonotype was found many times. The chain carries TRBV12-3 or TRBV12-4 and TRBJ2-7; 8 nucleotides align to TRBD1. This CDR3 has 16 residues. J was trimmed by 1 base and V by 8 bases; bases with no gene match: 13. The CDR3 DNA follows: TGTGCCAGCGGGCAATCCGGGACAGGCCGTTCCTACGAGCAGTACTTC. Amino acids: CASGQSGTGRSYEQYF.

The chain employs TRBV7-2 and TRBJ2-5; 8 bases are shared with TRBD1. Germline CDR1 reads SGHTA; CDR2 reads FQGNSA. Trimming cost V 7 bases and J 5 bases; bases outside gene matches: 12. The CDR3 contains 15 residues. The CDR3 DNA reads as TGTGCCAGCATCCGCGGACAGGGTCTTTCGGAGACCCAGTACTTC. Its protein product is CASIRGQGLSETQYF.

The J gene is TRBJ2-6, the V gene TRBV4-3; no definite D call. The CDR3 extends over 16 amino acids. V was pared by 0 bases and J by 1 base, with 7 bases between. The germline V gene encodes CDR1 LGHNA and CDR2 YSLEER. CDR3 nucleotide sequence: TGCGCCAGCAGCCAAGATCAGAGGTCTGGGGCCAACGTCCTGACTTTC. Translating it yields CASSQDQRSGANVLTF.

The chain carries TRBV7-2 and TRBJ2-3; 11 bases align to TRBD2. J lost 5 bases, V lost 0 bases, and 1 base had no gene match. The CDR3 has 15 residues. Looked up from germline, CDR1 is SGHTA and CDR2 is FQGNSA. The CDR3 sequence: CASSLAGTSGDTQYF. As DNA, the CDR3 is TGTGCCAGCAGCTTAGCAGGGACTAGCGGAGATACGCAGTATTTT.

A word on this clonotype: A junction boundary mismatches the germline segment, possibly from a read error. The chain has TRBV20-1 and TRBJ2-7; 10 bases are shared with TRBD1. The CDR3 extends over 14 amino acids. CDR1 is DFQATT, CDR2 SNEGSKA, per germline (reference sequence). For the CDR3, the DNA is TGCAGTGCTATGTGGACAGGGGGGCCCTACGAGCTGTACTTC. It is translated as CSAMWTGGPYELYF.

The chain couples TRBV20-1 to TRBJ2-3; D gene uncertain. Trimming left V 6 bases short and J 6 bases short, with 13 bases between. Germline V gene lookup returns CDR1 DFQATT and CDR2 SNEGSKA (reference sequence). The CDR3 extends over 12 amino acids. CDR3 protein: CSAVGIGDTQYF. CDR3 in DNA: TGCAGTGCGGTGGGAATTGGGGATACGCAGTATTTT.

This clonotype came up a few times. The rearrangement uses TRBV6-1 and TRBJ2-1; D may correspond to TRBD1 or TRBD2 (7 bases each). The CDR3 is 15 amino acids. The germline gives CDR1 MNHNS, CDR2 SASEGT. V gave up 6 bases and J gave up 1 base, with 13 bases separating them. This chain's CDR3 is CASRPQGGSYNEQFF. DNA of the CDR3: TGTGCCAGCAGACCCCAGGGGGGGTCCTACAATGAGCAGTTCTTC.

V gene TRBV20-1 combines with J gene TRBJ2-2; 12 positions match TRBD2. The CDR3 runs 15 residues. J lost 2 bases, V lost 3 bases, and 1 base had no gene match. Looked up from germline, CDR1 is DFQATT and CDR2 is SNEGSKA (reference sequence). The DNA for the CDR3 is TGCAGTGCTAGGACTAGCGGGAGTAACACCGGGGAGCTGTTTTTT. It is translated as CSARTSGSNTGELFF.

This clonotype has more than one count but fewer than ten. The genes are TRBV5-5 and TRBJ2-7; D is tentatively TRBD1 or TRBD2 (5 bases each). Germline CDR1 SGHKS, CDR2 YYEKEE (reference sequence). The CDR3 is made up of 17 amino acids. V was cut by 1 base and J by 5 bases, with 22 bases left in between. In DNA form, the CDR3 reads TGTGCCAGCAGCTTGAGGTTTTTAACCGGGACGGAAAACGAGCAGTACTTC. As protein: CASSLRFLTGTENEQYF.

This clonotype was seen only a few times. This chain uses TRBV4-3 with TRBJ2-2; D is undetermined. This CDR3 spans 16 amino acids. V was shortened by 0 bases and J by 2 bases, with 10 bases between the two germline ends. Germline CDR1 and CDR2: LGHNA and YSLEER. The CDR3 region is CASSQDRRGNTGELFF. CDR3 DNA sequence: TGCGCCAGCAGCCAAGATCGACGCGGCAACACCGGGGAGCTGTTTTTT.

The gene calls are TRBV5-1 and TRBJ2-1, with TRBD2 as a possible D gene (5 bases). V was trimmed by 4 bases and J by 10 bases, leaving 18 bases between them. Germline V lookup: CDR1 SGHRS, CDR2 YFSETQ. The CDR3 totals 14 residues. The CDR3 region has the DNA TGCGCCAGCAGCACCGGGCTATACCCGGGGGAGCAGTTCTTC. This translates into CASSTGLYPGEQFF.

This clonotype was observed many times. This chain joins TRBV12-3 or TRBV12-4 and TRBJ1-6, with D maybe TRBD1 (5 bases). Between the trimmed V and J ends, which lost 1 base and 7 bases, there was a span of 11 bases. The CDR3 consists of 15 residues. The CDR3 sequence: CASSLVAGTNSPLHF. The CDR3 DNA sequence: TGTGCCAGCAGTTTAGTAGCAGGGACCAATTCACCCCTCCACTTT.

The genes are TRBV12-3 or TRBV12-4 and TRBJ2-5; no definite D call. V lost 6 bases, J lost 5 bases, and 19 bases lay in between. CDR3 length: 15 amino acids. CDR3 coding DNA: TGTGCCAGCAGCCCTGATCGTTGGTCGCCTGAGACCCAGTACTTC. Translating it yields CASSPDRWSPETQYF.

The CDR3 protein is CAWSQRGEKLFF. The CDR3, as DNA: TGTGCCTGGAGTCAAAGGGGTGAAAAACTGTTTTTT. This chain joins TRBV30 and TRBJ1-4; D may be TRBD1 (5 bases). The CDR3 spans 12 residues. V dropped 2 bases and J dropped 7 bases, with 8 bases sitting between them. Germline-derived CDR1 and CDR2 are GTSNPN and SVGIG (reference sequence).

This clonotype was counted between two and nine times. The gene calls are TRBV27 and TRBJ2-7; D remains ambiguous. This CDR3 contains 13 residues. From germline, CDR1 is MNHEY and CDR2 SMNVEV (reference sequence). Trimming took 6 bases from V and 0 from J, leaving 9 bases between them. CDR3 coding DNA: TGTGCCAGCAGGGCGGCTCTCTCCTACGAGCAGTACTTC. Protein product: CASRAALSYEQYF.

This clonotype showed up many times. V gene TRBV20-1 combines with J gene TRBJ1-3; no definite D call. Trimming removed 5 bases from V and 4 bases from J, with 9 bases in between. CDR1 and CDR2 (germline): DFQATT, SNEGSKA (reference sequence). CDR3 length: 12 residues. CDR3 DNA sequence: TGCAGTGCTCTTCATTTGGGAAACACCATATATTTT. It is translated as CSALHLGNTIYF.

The CDR3 region has the DNA TGTGCCAGCAGCTTCGGAATGGGCAACTATGGCTACACCTTC. Its translation is CASSFGMGNYGYTF. The rearrangement joins TRBV5-6 to TRBJ1-2; D ambiguous. The CDR3 loop spans 14 amino acids. The germline V gene has CDR1 SGHDT and CDR2 YYEEEE. V dropped 2 bases and J dropped 2 bases, with 10 bases sitting between them.

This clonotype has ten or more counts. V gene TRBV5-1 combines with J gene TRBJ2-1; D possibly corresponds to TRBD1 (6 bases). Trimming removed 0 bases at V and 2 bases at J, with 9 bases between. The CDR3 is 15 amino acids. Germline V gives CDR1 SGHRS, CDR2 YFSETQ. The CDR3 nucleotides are TGCGCCAGCAGCTTGGCTGGGACACCCTACAATGAGCAGTTCTTC. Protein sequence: CASSLAGTPYNEQFF. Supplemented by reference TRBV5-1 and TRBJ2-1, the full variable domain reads KAGVTQTPRYLIKTRGQQVTLSCSPISGHRSVSWYQQTPGQGLQFLFEYFSETQRNKGNFPGRFSGRQFSNSRSEMNVSTLELGDSALYLCASSLAGTPYNEQFFGPGTRLTVL.